Below, 29 T cell receptor beta chains from the same sample are listed, as sequenced in a study of shared clonotypes between healthy human individuals. Naive CD8 cells lacked CD45RO and underwent positive selection for CCR7, leaving out terminally differentiated effector memory CD45RA+ cells. Libraries were prepared by immunoSEQ multiplex PCR; TCRdb keeps only in-frame clonotypes and omits some of them. The table lists around 1,900,000 clones, around 93% of them singletons. Sequencing used naive CD8+ T cells from PBMCs. The receptors were gathered from a man aged 18 to 35 in good health. Some clones in this sample may be carry-over from other donors' samples.

This chain connects TRBV2 to TRBJ1-2, with TRBD1 matching 7 bases. The CDR3 runs 13 residues. Germline trimming cut 4 bases from V and 5 bases from J; bases unmatched to any gene: 4. Germline CDR1 reads SNHLY; CDR2 reads FYNNEI. CDR3 amino acids: CASSAAGGYGYTF. CDR3 nucleotides: TGTGCCAGCAGTGCCGCAGGGGGATATGGCTACACCTTC.

The chain combines TRBV19 with TRBJ2-5; TRBD1 might be the D (5 bases). This CDR3 is 14 amino acids long. Trimming shortened V by 4 bases and J by 5 bases, and 14 bases separated the two germline ends. Germline CDR1 is LNHDA and CDR2 is SQIVND (reference sequence). The chain's CDR3 is CASSNGRVGETQYF. CDR3 nucleotide sequence: TGTGCCAGTAGTAATGGCAGGGTCGGGGAGACCCAGTACTTC.

CDR3 region: CASSDLTGNQPQHF. CDR3 DNA sequence: TGTGCCAGCAGTGATCTGACAGGCAATCAGCCCCAGCATTTT. The chain joins TRBV25-1 to TRBJ1-5; D is possibly TRBD1 (5 bases). The CDR3 has 14 amino acids. The germline V gene has CDR1 MGHDK and CDR2 SYGVNS. Between the trimmed V and J ends, which lost 3 bases and 2 bases, there was a span of 8 bases.

The gene calls are TRBV28 and TRBJ1-2; 9 bases are a match to TRBD1. The CDR3 spans 15 residues. Germline V gene lookup returns CDR1 MDHEN and CDR2 SYDVKM. The V and J ends lost 6 bases and 8 bases, in that order; junction bases with no gene match: 13. The DNA of the CDR3 is TGTGCCAGCAGCCCGTACCTTGGGACAGGGATCGGCTACACCTTC. This gives the protein CASSPYLGTGIGYTF.

The chain recombines TRBV7-9 with TRBJ2-7, with D possibly matching TRBD1 (6 bases). Trimming stripped 5 bases from V and 5 bases from J, with 13 bases between. Germline loops: CDR1 SEHNR, CDR2 FQNEAQ (reference sequence). The CDR3 has 13 residues. The CDR3 DNA is TGTGCCAGCAGCACAGGGTACCCCCACGAGCAGTACTTC. It yields the protein CASSTGYPHEQYF.

About this clone itself: Different DNA sequences within this sample yield the same CDR3. The chain links TRBV6-5 to TRBJ2-7; 8 positions match TRBD2. The length of the CDR3 is 12 residues. Germline CDR1 is MNHEY and CDR2 is SVGAGI. The ends lost 5 bases at V and 5 bases at J; junction bases unmatched: 2. This chain's CDR3 is CASSPGGDEQYF. The CDR3 DNA reads TGTGCCAGCAGTCCCGGGGGGGACGAGCAGTACTTC.

This chain uses TRBV7-9 with TRBJ1-1; the D is unclear. CDR1 and CDR2 (germline): SEHNR, FQNEAQ (reference sequence). With 3 bases removed from V and 2 bases from J, the gap between germline ends came to 13 bases. The CDR3 sequence is 15 residues long. CDR3 coding DNA: TGTGCCAGCAGCTTCGCCCCTCGGCTCAACACTGAAGCTTTCTTT. It yields the protein CASSFAPRLNTEAFF.

The chain employs TRBV19 and TRBJ2-1; tentative D call: TRBD2 (6 bases). Trimming removed 6 bases at V and 6 bases at J, with 18 bases between. This CDR3 spans 15 amino acids. Germline CDR1 LNHDA, CDR2 SQIVND (reference sequence). The CDR3 sequence: CASSRGQEGFNEQFF. The CDR3 DNA follows: TGTGCCAGTAGCCGAGGGCAGGAGGGATTCAATGAGCAGTTCTTC.

The rearrangement links TRBV7-9 to TRBJ2-4; unclear D gene. V shed 2 bases and J shed 0 bases, with 5 bases lying between them. The germline gives CDR1 SEHNR, CDR2 FQNEAQ (reference sequence). The CDR3 has 14 residues. CDR3 DNA: TGTGCCAGCAGCTTATCGGGAGCCAAAAACATTCAGTACTTC. This translates into CASSLSGAKNIQYF.

Notes on this clone: The sample carries other DNA sequences with the same CDR3. This sequence joins TRBV28 and TRBJ2-7, with D tentatively TRBD1 (5 bases). The CDR3 totals 13 residues. V was cut by 2 bases and J by 3 bases, with 8 bases left in between. Germline lookup yields CDR1 MDHEN and CDR2 SYDVKM. Written as DNA, the CDR3 is TGTGCCAGCAGTTTAGCAGGGTTCTACGAGCAGTACTTC. Its translation is CASSLAGFYEQYF.

This clone has only a few counts. In nucleotides, the CDR3 is TGTGCCAGCAGCTTGGCGGGCCGAGCAGACAATGAGCAGTTCTTC. This codes for CASSLAGRADNEQFF. The rearrangement links TRBV5-6 to TRBJ2-1; D is uncertain. V was pared by 0 bases and J by 5 bases, with 12 bases between. The CDR3 has 15 amino acids. Germline loops: CDR1 SGHDT, CDR2 YYEEEE.

The V and J genes are TRBV6-5 and TRBJ1-4; 10 bases are shared with TRBD1. This CDR3 is built from 15 residues. Germline-derived CDR1 and CDR2 are MNHEY and SVGAGI. J gave up 3 bases and V 6 bases, and 4 bases lay outside the gene matches. The CDR3 region is CASRDRGPANEKLFF. The CDR3 DNA sequence: TGTGCCAGCAGAGACAGGGGGCCAGCTAATGAAAAACTGTTTTTT.

The chain couples TRBV27 to TRBJ1-4; TRBD1 agrees at 9 bases. Germline CDR1 MNHEY, CDR2 SMNVEV (reference sequence). Germline trimming cut 6 bases from V and 7 bases from J; bases unmatched to any gene: 12. CDR3 length equals 16 residues. In DNA, the CDR3 is TGTGCCAGCAGCCGCAACCCGGGACAGGGTGGTGAAAAACTGTTTTTT. Amino acids: CASSRNPGQGGEKLFF.

The sample holds many counts of this clone. The chain has TRBV14 and TRBJ1-6; D is unclear. This CDR3 has 16 residues. Trimming stripped 0 bases from V and 10 bases from J, with 16 bases between. CDR1 and CDR2 from the germline V gene are SGHDN and FVKESK. CDR3 sequence: CASSQDGPGRRSPLHF. The DNA of the CDR3 is TGTGCCAGCAGCCAAGATGGGCCGGGGAGACGGTCACCCCTCCACTTT. Full variable domain (rest looked up from reference TRBV14 and TRBJ1-6): EAGVTQFPSHSVIEKGQTVTLRCDPISGHDNLYWYRRVMGKEIKFLLHFVKESKQDESGMPNNRFLAERTGGTYSTLKVQPAELEDSGVYFCASSQDGPGRRSPLHFGNGTRLTVT.

The chain combines TRBV2 with TRBJ2-7, with 8 bases matching TRBD1. Per germline, CDR1 SNHLY and CDR2 FYNNEI. The trim removed 4 bases at V and 7 bases at J, leaving 12 bases unmatched. The length of the CDR3 is 15 residues. DNA for the CDR3: TGTGCCAGCAGTGTGCTGGAGGACAGGGCTAGGGAGCAGTACTTC. Translating gives CASSVLEDRAREQYF.

V is TRBV29-1 and J is TRBJ2-1; tentatively, D is TRBD1 (6 bases). CDR1 and CDR2 from the germline V gene are SQVTM and ANQGSEA. The CDR3 contains 18 residues. The V and J ends lost 0 bases and 9 bases respectively, with 27 bases between them. CDR3 sequence (DNA): TGCAGCGTTGAAGATATTGGGGGCGAACGGAGGCGGGCCGGTGAGCAGTTCTTC. This sequence encodes CSVEDIGGERRRAGEQFF.

This chain's CDR3 is CANLPFRKERNTIYF. The CDR3 DNA is TGTGCCAACCTTCCTTTCCGAAAAGAAAGAAACACCATATATTTT. The chain joins TRBV5-7 to TRBJ1-3; no reliable D call. TRBV5-7 is an ORF, with its function uncertain. Trimming removed 9 bases from V and 5 bases from J, with 21 bases in between. This CDR3 has 15 amino acids.

The rearrangement uses TRBV13 and TRBJ2-5; D possibly corresponds to TRBD1 (7 bases). V was cut by 5 bases and J by 3 bases, with 13 bases left in between. CDR1 is PRHDT, CDR2 FYEKMQ, per germline (reference sequence). This CDR3 contains 14 residues. CDR3 bases: TGTGCCAGCAGCCCACAGGGGACTGAAGAGACCCAGTACTTC. It specifies CASSPQGTEETQYF.

V usage is TRBV6-1 and J usage is TRBJ1-1, with 9 positions matching TRBD1. CDR1 is MNHNS and CDR2 is SASEGT in the germline V gene. CDR3 length equals 19 residues. Trimming removed 2 bases from V and 1 base from J; junction bases left unmatched: 14. DNA of the CDR3: TGTGCCAGCAGTGAACGATTGATGAAGGTGGGACAGGGGAACACTGAAGCTTTCTTT. As protein: CASSERLMKVGQGNTEAFF.

The chain links TRBV9 to TRBJ1-1; unclear D gene. Trimming took off 6 bases at V and 7 bases at J, with 13 bases between the two ends. Per the germline V gene, CDR1 is SGDLS and CDR2 is YYNGEE. The CDR3 is made up of 12 amino acids. For the CDR3, the DNA is TGTGCCAGCAATTTACCGCGGGGTGAAGCTTTCTTT. Translating gives CASNLPRGEAFF.

The V call is TRBV11-3, the J call TRBJ2-2, with D unclear. This CDR3 region has 16 residues. The V end lost 3 bases, the J end lost 8 bases, and 19 bases lay between the germline ends. Germline V lookup: CDR1 SGHNT, CDR2 YENEEA. CDR3 sequence reads: CASSFTGPQSFGELFF. Here the CDR3 DNA reads TGTGCCAGCAGCTTTACCGGGCCACAAAGTTTTGGGGAGCTGTTTTTT. Together with reference TRBV11-3 and TRBJ2-2, the CDR3 gives the full variable domain: EAGVVQSPRYKIIEKKQPVAFWCNPISGHNTLYWYLQNLGQGPELLIRYENEEAVDDSQLPKDRFSAERLKGVDSTLKIQPAELGDSAVYLCASSFTGPQSFGELFFGEGSRLTVL.

The chain carries TRBV27 and TRBJ2-2, with D hard to call. V lost 5 bases and J lost 8, with 9 bases in between. This CDR3 comprises 12 residues. Germline V gene sequence: CDR1 MNHEY, CDR2 SMNVEV (reference sequence). In DNA, the CDR3 is TGTGCCAGCAGTGTATTATTAGGGGAGCTGTTTTTT. Its translation: CASSVLLGELFF.

This clone was detected a few times. The chain links TRBV28 to TRBJ1-4; D is unresolved. The CDR3 is 17 amino acids. Germline V gene lookup returns CDR1 MDHEN and CDR2 SYDVKM. V gave up 5 bases and J gave up 5 bases, with 21 bases separating them. The CDR3 loop is CASSPNSADGLNEKLFF. CDR3 sequence (DNA): TGTGCCAGCAGTCCTAACTCAGCGGACGGCCTAAATGAAAAACTGTTTTTT. Complete variable domain (other parts from reference TRBV28 and TRBJ1-4): DVKVTQSSRYLVKRTGEKVFLECVQDMDHENMFWYRQDPGLGLRLIYFSYDVKMKEKGDIPEGYSVSREKKERFSLILESASTNQTSMYLCASSPNSADGLNEKLFFGSGTQLSVL.

The rearrangement links TRBV2 to TRBJ2-7; 9 bases match TRBD1. The CDR3 contains 14 residues. J was trimmed by 4 bases and V by 10 bases; bases with no gene match: 11. Germline loops: CDR1 SNHLY, CDR2 FYNNEI. In nucleotides, the CDR3 is TGTGCCATCGCGGACAGGGGTCGGTTGTACGAGCAGTACTTC. Translating gives CAIADRGRLYEQYF.

The chain couples TRBV28 to TRBJ2-1, with 11 nucleotides matching TRBD2. The CDR3 contains 17 residues. CDR1 is MDHEN, CDR2 SYDVKM, per germline. V shed 5 bases, J shed 8 bases, and the junction held 14 bases outside the gene matches. For the CDR3, the DNA is TGTGCCAGCAGTCGAAACCCCACTAGCGGGAGTACGGATGAGCAGTTCTTC. Its translation: CASSRNPTSGSTDEQFF.

The chain has TRBV6-1 and TRBJ1-2; 7 nucleotides line up with TRBD1. The CDR3 covers 15 residues. With 2 bases clipped from V and 3 bases from J, the junction kept 6 bases outside the gene matches. Germline values: CDR1 MNHNS, CDR2 SASEGT. The CDR3 DNA follows: TGTGCCAGCAGTGAAAGGAGACAGGGCTACTATGGCTACACCTTC. It yields the protein CASSERRQGYYGYTF.

V is TRBV7-2 and J is TRBJ2-1; D may be TRBD2 (5 bases). This CDR3 comprises 11 residues. Trimming took off 7 bases at V and 8 bases at J, with 9 bases between the two ends. Germline V lookup: CDR1 SGHTA, CDR2 FQGNSA. In DNA form, the CDR3 reads TGTGCCAGCACCGAGGGCCATGAGCAGTTCTTC. Translating gives CASTEGHEQFF.

The chain employs TRBV5-5 and TRBJ1-1; D gene ambiguous. This CDR3 comprises 14 residues. Trimming shortened V by 0 bases and J by 1 base, and 7 bases separated the two germline ends. Per germline, CDR1 SGHKS and CDR2 YYEKEE (reference sequence). Written as DNA, the CDR3 is TGTGCCAGCAGCTTGGGTCCTACGAACACTGAAGCTTTCTTT. Translated, it gives CASSLGPTNTEAFF.

The rearrangement links TRBV19 to TRBJ2-7; possibly TRBD2 for D (6 bases). In germline, CDR1 is LNHDA, CDR2 SQIVND (reference sequence). Trimming pared 5 bases from V and 2 bases from J, leaving 13 bases between. The CDR3 spans 14 residues. The CDR3 sequence: CASSAARGTYEQYF. For the CDR3, the DNA is TGTGCCAGTAGTGCTGCCCGGGGGACCTACGAGCAGTACTTC.